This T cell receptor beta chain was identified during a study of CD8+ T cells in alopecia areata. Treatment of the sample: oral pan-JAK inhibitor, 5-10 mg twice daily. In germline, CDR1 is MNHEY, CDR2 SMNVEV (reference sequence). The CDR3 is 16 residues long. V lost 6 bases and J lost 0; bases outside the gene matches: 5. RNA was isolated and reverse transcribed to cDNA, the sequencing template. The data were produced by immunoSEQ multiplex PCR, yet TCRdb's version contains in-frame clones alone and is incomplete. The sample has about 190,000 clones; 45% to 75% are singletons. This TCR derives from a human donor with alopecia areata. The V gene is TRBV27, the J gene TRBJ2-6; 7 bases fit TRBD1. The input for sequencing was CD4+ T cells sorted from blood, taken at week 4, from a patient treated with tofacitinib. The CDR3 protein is CASSRDSYSGANVLTF. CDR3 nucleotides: TGTGCCAGCAGCCGGGACAGCTACTCTGGGGCCAACGTCCTGACTTTC. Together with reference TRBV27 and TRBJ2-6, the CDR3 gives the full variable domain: EAQVTQNPRYLITVTGKKLTVTCSQNMNHEYMSWYRQDPGLGLRQIYYSMNVEVTDKGDVPEGYKVSRKEKRNFPLILESPSPNQTSLYFCASSRDSYSGANVLTFGAGSRLTVL.